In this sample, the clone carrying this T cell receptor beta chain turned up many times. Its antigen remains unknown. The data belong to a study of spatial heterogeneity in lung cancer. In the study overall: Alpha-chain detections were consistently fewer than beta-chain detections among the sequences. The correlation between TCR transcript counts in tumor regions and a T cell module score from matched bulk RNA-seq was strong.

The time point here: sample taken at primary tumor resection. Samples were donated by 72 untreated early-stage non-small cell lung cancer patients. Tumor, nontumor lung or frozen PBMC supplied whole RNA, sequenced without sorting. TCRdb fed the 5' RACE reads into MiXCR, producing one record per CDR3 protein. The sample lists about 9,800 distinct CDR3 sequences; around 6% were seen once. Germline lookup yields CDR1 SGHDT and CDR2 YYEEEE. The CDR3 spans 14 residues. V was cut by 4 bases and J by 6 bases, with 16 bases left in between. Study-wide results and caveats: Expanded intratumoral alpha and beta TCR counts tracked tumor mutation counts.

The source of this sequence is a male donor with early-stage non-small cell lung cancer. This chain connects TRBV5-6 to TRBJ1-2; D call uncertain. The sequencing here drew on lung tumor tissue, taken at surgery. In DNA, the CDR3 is TGTGCCAGCAGCCTGAAGGGTTTCCGCGATGGCTACACCTTC. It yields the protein CASSLKGFRDGYTF.